The T cell receptor (beta chain) under discussion was sequenced for a study of T cells in Graves' hyperthyroidism and ophthalmopathy (dated by TCRdb to the late 2010s). In the study overall: Peripheral blood was collected at initial diagnosis, before any treatment. To identify TCR V-J signatures that set the groups apart, the researchers used a discovery cohort of 100 patients, made up of approximately 43 with Graves' ophthalmopathy and 57 with stable Graves' hyperthyroidism. Prospective prediction of ophthalmopathy was tested in an independent validation cohort consisting of some 19 hyperthyroidism patients and 17 patients who later progressed to ophthalmopathy. The 100 or so discovery patients were randomly split 7:3 into training and test sets. Thyroid tissue and blood T-cell repertoires from more than 5 Graves' hyperthyroidism patients were also compared in the study. After sampling, hyperthyroidism patients received methimazole starting at 30 mg daily, and ophthalmopathy patients received high-dose intravenous methylprednisolone. TCR Vbeta CDR3 sequencing of 120 to 150 peripheral blood samples (43 ophthalmopathy, about 80 hyperthyroidism and about 17 progressor patients) is reported in the paper. Study-wide conclusions, independent of this receptor: Most expanded thyroid clonotypes (frequency above 0.001) were also detected in blood, a finding suggesting that blood repertoires may reflect thyroid immune responses. No statistical method was used to set the sample size in advance, and investigators knew the group allocation. A model built on a 13 V-J signature distinguished ophthalmopathy from stable hyperthyroidism, reaching 87.88% sensitivity and about 81% specificity in cross-validation and 80%/75% in testing. In validation, the model predicted progression to ophthalmopathy a median of roughly 6.2 months before onset, with approximately 68% sensitivity and 72.22% specificity.

TCR beta CDR3 regions were amplified from RNA transcripts. The first round of RT-PCR for the TCR CDR3 was performed with the HTBI primer set and the Qiagen OneStep RT-PCR kit. The libraries were constructed in a second round of multiplex PCR and then size-selected and purified. The libraries were sequenced on an Illumina HiSeq2000 using paired-end 100 bp reads. The paper's data handling went like this. SOAPnuke was used to process the raw data, throwing out any read that contained adapters or uncalled bases, had a mean Phred below 15, or lacked an exact constant-primer or identifier match. High-quality paired reads were merged with COPE v1.2.5, and unique nucleotide sequences were defined as clonotypes. MiTCR v1.1 was used to align the clonotypes against IMGT TRBV, TRBD and TRBJ reference segments. The analysis included only V-J combinations with a frequency above 0.0001, which together covered 99% to 99.2% of the repertoires. A TCS score was defined as the ratio of F50 (clonal expansion) to E x V (chaos), with BLOSUM62-based TCRdist applied between CDR3 peptides within each V-J. Welch's t-statistics and random forest reduced roughly 530 V-J features to around 14, which were used in a naive Bayes classifier (R e1071). In TCRdb, the public reads were trimmed at Q25 with fastp and aligned with MiXCR, with productive beta chains retained. Every distinct CDR3 protein forms one entry, paired with its most common genes and DNA. TCRdb's processing, not the authors' own work, is the source of the V and J calls. The sample profile shows about 210,000 distinct CDR3 sequences; roughly 15% of them were found once. In total, the top ten clones hold 50% of the sample.

Measured from the cysteine to the phenylalanine, the CDR3 is 15 residues long. The kept DNA is CDR3 alone, 45 bases in frame from the first base. V is reduced by 5 bases and J by 2 bases, leaving a spacing of 10 bases between them. A patient counted as having stable Graves' hyperthyroidism if no progression to ophthalmopathy occurred over 18 months of follow-up. Hyperthyroidism patients were aged 18 to 65 years and newly diagnosed, with disease duration of less than 2 months. The study excluded patients with uncontrolled infections, other autoimmune diseases, pregnancy or lactation. Diagnoses were based on clinical symptoms, serum thyroxine and TRAb, thyroid ultrasound and orbital computed tomography. PBMCs were separated from roughly 10 ml of fresh peripheral blood using Ficoll-Paque density gradient centrifugation. Total RNA was extracted using Trizol reagent, and RNA quality was assessed on an Agilent 2100 Bioanalyzer.

With regard to this clonotype: No antigen is known for it. It has no much larger one-base neighbor in the sample; base qualities were not kept.

Sequencing was performed on blood. Here the chain combines TRBV12-3 or TRBV12-4 and TRBJ1-6, with no confidently assigned D gene. The receptor comes from a middle-aged man with Graves' hyperthyroidism. The CDR3: CASSKDKTYNSPLHF. The nucleotide sequence reads as follows: TGTGCCAGCAGTAAAGACAAGACCTATAATTCACCCCTCCACTTT.